This TCR beta chain appears in the sequencing data of a study of T cells in Graves' hyperthyroidism and ophthalmopathy. Looking at the study overall: Peripheral blood was acquired at first diagnosis, ahead of any therapy whatsoever.

V gave up 1 base and J gave up 2 bases, with 10 bases separating them. Germline-derived CDR1 and CDR2 are SGHNT and YYREEE (reference sequence). This CDR3 has 14 residues. Amplified TCR beta CDR3 regions derived from RNA transcripts. The study used the HTBI primer set for a first-round RT-PCR of the TCR CDR3. From the multiplex PCR reads, TCRdb called clonotypes with MiXCR, one entry per CDR3 protein. The sample carries roughly 710,000 distinct CDR3 sequences, about a third recorded once. Patients aged 18 to 65 with hyperthyroidism were newly diagnosed, with duration under 2 months. Not enrolled were patients with uncontrolled infection, other autoimmune disease, pregnancy or lactation.

This chain links TRBV5-4 with TRBJ2-7, with D perhaps TRBD2 (5 bases). Sequenced material: blood. The receptor was isolated from a woman aged 40 to 50 with Graves' hyperthyroidism. This CDR3 is CASSLRGKTYEQYF. CDR3 sequence (DNA): TGTGCCAGCAGCTTGCGGGGAAAAACCTACGAGCAGTACTTC.